Ten or more counts support the clone carrying this TCR beta chain. Its antigen is undetermined. Libraries were made from TCR beta cDNA, and they carried unique molecular identifiers. TCRdb reprocessed the PCR reads via MiXCR and lists one record per CDR3 protein. The data show about 540,000 distinct CDR3 sequences, with around a third seen just once and approximately 6% held by the top ten. These data come from a study of post-analysis software for immune sequencing data. Findings and caveats of the study: Patients carried a handful of TRBV segments more frequently than controls did, and TRBV5-6, TRBV5-1 and TRBV20-1 were among them. Strong co-clustering by F measure linked samples that shared a preparation batch.

V lost 7 bases and J 2 bases, leaving 13 bases between the germline ends. The CDR3 is 14 residues long. In germline, CDR1 is MGHDK, CDR2 SYGVNS. The sequence was collected from a girl between 2 and 17 years old with multiple sclerosis. This sequence joins TRBV25-1 and TRBJ2-3; no firm D call. Sequencing was carried out using blood. The CDR3 region is CASNPAESTDTQYF. CDR3 in DNA: TGTGCCAGCAACCCCGCGGAGTCCACAGATACGCAGTATTTT.